This passage covers 25 T cell receptor beta chains from one sample sequenced in a study of cytomegalovirus exposure and HLA in healthy donors. Profiling relied on immunoSEQ multiplex PCR, and the TCRdb table lists in-frame clones only, not all of them. The sample includes 150,000 to 250,000 clones, roughly 81% seen only once; the top ten take roughly 1.2%. The material sequenced was PBMCs. Source of these receptors: a woman younger than 45 in good health and CMV-seronegative.

The chain is built from TRBV7-8 and TRBJ2-7; D call uncertain. V was shortened by 5 bases and J by 0 bases, with 5 bases between the two germline ends. The CDR3 runs 12 residues. Looked up from germline, CDR1 is SGHVS and CDR2 is FQNEAQ. CDR3 bases: TGTGCCAGCAGCCGAGGCTCCTACGAGCAGTACTTC. Its protein is CASSRGSYEQYF.

This clone was seen a single time. The chain links TRBV6-1 to TRBJ1-2; unclear D gene. This CDR3 is built from 14 residues. The V end was cut by 6 bases, the J end by 3 bases, with 14 bases between. Germline V gives CDR1 MNHNS, CDR2 SASEGT. CDR3 in DNA: TGTGCCAGCAGCCCGGGGAGCGGTTACTATGGCTACACCTTC. This sequence encodes CASSPGSGYYGYTF.

This rearrangement joins TRBV5-8 to TRBJ2-7; tentatively, D is TRBD1 (6 bases). The V end was cut by 4 bases, the J end by 1 base, with 9 bases between. CDR1 and CDR2 from the germline V gene are SGHTS and YDEGEE. The CDR3 is made up of 13 amino acids. The CDR3 DNA is TGTGCCAGCAGCAACAGGGAGTCCTACGAGCAGTACTTC. Translating it yields CASSNRESYEQYF.

The J gene is TRBJ1-5, the V gene TRBV27; D may be TRBD1 (6 bases). The V and J ends lost 6 bases and 0 bases respectively, with 6 bases between them. Germline CDR1 is MNHEY and CDR2 is SMNVEV (reference sequence). This CDR3 contains 13 residues. The CDR3 sequence: CASRQGSNQPQHF. In DNA, the CDR3 is TGTGCCAGCAGACAGGGTAGCAATCAGCCCCAGCATTTT.

The chain recombines TRBV29-1 with TRBJ2-3; 13 bases match TRBD2. Germline trimming cut 7 bases from V and 2 bases from J; bases unmatched to any gene: 6. CDR1 and CDR2 (germline): SQVTM, ANQGSEA. CDR3 length: 15 residues. CDR3 sequence: CSAGTSGKITDTQYF. The CDR3 DNA reads TGCAGCGCAGGGACTAGCGGGAAAATCACAGATACGCAGTATTTT.

The V gene is TRBV27, the J gene TRBJ2-7; possible D gene TRBD2, 6 bases. The CDR3 runs 16 residues. CDR1 is MNHEY and CDR2 is SMNVEV in the germline V gene (reference sequence). V was clipped by 2 bases and J by 3 bases, with 17 bases between them. This chain's CDR3 is CASSLADGARGYEQYF. CDR3 nucleotides: TGTGCCAGCAGTTTAGCGGACGGCGCGCGGGGCTACGAGCAGTACTTC.

This clone has just one count. The gene calls are TRBV4-1 and TRBJ1-1; 9 nucleotides line up with TRBD1. J lost 5 bases, V lost 3 bases, and 10 bases had no gene match. The length of the CDR3 is 16 residues. The V gene's germline CDR1 is MGHRA and CDR2 YSYEKL. The CDR3 loop is CASSQLPGQGGTEAFF. CDR3 bases: TGCGCCAGCAGCCAGCTCCCGGGACAGGGAGGAACTGAAGCTTTCTTT.

This chain joins TRBV18 and TRBJ1-1; D gene ambiguous. The V end lost 3 bases, the J end lost 3 bases, and 11 bases lay between the germline ends. Germline V gene lookup returns CDR1 KGHSH and CDR2 LQKENI. The CDR3 is made up of 14 amino acids. CDR3 sequence reads: CASSPLEGDTEAFF. The CDR3 DNA is TGTGCCAGCTCACCCTTGGAGGGCGACACTGAAGCTTTCTTT.

J is TRBJ2-3 and V is TRBV7-2; D uncertain. The V end was cut by 4 bases, the J end by 1 base, with 12 bases between. There are 15 residues in the CDR3. Germline lookup yields CDR1 SGHTA and CDR2 FQGNSA. This CDR3 is CASSSVLVRTDTQYF. The DNA for the CDR3 is TGTGCCAGCAGCTCTGTTCTCGTCCGCACAGATACGCAGTATTTT.

This clone was recorded only once. The chain has TRBV5-1 and TRBJ1-2; tentatively, D is TRBD1 (6 bases). Trimming took 0 bases from V and 7 from J, leaving 16 bases between them. This CDR3 region has 15 residues. CDR1 SGHRS and CDR2 YFSETQ come from the germline V gene. CDR3 DNA sequence: TGCGCCAGCAGCTTGGTCGTGGGGGCGCGTGGTGGCTACACCTTC. Amino acids: CASSLVVGARGGYTF. Full variable domain (outside the CDR3, taken from reference TRBV5-1 and TRBJ1-2): KAGVTQTPRYLIKTRGQQVTLSCSPISGHRSVSWYQQTPGQGLQFLFEYFSETQRNKGNFPGRFSGRQFSNSRSEMNVSTLELGDSALYLCASSLVVGARGGYTFGSGTRLTVV.

The V call is TRBV2, the J call TRBJ2-7; 10 nucleotides agree with TRBD2. This CDR3 contains 14 residues. The V segment lost 5 bases and the J segment 6 bases; nucleotides outside the gene matches: 7. The V gene's germline CDR1 is SNHLY and CDR2 FYNNEI. CDR3 residues: CASSTLAGVPEQYF. The CDR3 DNA is TGTGCCAGCAGTACCCTAGCGGGAGTTCCCGAGCAGTACTTC.

The rearrangement uses TRBV27 and TRBJ2-7; maybe TRBD2 (5 bases). In germline, CDR1 is MNHEY, CDR2 SMNVEV (reference sequence). The CDR3 is 13 residues long. V shed 4 bases and J shed 4 bases, with 11 bases lying between them. The CDR3: CASSSIGGYEQYF. The CDR3 region has the DNA TGTGCCAGCAGTTCAATAGGCGGGTACGAGCAGTACTTC.

CDR3 amino acids: CASTPGDRVPNSPLHF. The CDR3 coding sequence is TGTGCCAGTACGCCGGGAGACAGGGTACCTAATTCACCCCTCCACTTT. The V and J genes are TRBV19 and TRBJ1-6, with 7 positions matching TRBD1. V lost 7 bases and J lost 6; bases outside the gene matches: 12. The CDR3 runs to 16 residues. Germline V gene data show CDR1 as LNHDA and CDR2 as SQIVND (reference sequence).

The chain couples TRBV5-1 to TRBJ1-1; 7 nucleotides line up with TRBD1. Germline V gene sequence: CDR1 SGHRS, CDR2 YFSETQ. The CDR3 is 13 residues long. V dropped 0 bases and J dropped 6; count of bases not matched to a gene: 2. The CDR3 nucleotides read TGCGCCAGCAGCTTGGACAGGGGCCCTGAAGCTTTCTTT. Residues: CASSLDRGPEAFF.

The V and J genes are TRBV30 and TRBJ1-5, with 11 bases matching TRBD1. The trim removed 5 bases at V and 7 bases at J, leaving 7 bases unmatched. The germline V gene encodes CDR1 GTSNPN and CDR2 SVGIG (reference sequence). The CDR3 has 14 amino acids. DNA of the CDR3: TGTGCCTGGGCTGGGACAGGGGGTGGACAGCCCCAGCATTTT. Protein: CAWAGTGGGQPQHF. Full variable domain (outside the CDR3, taken from reference TRBV30 and TRBJ1-5): SQTIHQWPATLVQPVGSPLSLECTVEGTSNPNLYWYRQAAGRGLQLLFYSVGIGQISSEVPQNLSASRPQDRQFILSSKKLLLSDSGFYLCAWAGTGGGQPQHFGDGTRLSIL.

V usage is TRBV29-1 and J usage is TRBJ1-1; 9 bases align to TRBD1. The CDR3 length is 14 residues. Germline V CDR1 and CDR2: SQVTM, ANQGSEA. J was trimmed by 1 base and V by 5 bases; bases with no gene match: 5. The CDR3 reads CSVPGQGSNTEAFF. The CDR3 region has the DNA TGCAGCGTTCCGGGACAGGGATCGAACACTGAAGCTTTCTTT.

J is TRBJ2-7 and V is TRBV27, with a weak D call TRBD2 (5 bases). V was clipped by 3 bases and J by 3 bases, with 9 bases between them. The CDR3 consists of 13 residues. Germline CDR1 is MNHEY and CDR2 is SMNVEV (reference sequence). The chain's CDR3 is CASSFTRDYEQYF. CDR3 sequence (DNA): TGTGCCAGCAGTTTTACCCGGGACTACGAGCAGTACTTC.

A note on this clone: In the same sample, other DNA sequences code for this CDR3. The V call is TRBV5-1, the J call TRBJ2-7; D remains ambiguous. The CDR3 length is 13 residues. Germline CDR1 SGHRS, CDR2 YFSETQ. Deletions cut 0 bases from V and 3 bases from J, with 7 bases between. CDR3 protein: CASSLARSYEQYF. CDR3 coding DNA: TGCGCCAGCAGCTTGGCCAGAAGCTACGAGCAGTACTTC.

The CDR3 nucleotides read TGTGCCAGCAAGGACACCCTCGGGCGAGAGACCCAGTACTTC. It translates to CASKDTLGRETQYF. This rearrangement joins TRBV27 to TRBJ2-5; possible D gene TRBD1, 5 bases. The V gene's germline CDR1 is MNHEY and CDR2 SMNVEV (reference sequence). This CDR3 is built from 14 residues. Trimming removed 7 bases at V and 4 bases at J, with 16 bases between.

The gene calls are TRBV11-3 and TRBJ2-2; no clear D gene. This CDR3 has 14 residues. The germline CDR1 and CDR2 sequences are SGHNT and YENEEA. The V and J ends lost 5 bases and 4 bases respectively, with 11 bases between them. As DNA, the CDR3 is TGTGCCAGCAGCCCCAGAGGCGGCACCGGGGAGCTGTTTTTT. Its protein product is CASSPRGGTGELFF. The whole variable domain, filled in from reference TRBV11-3 and TRBJ2-2, reads EAGVVQSPRYKIIEKKQPVAFWCNPISGHNTLYWYLQNLGQGPELLIRYENEEAVDDSQLPKDRFSAERLKGVDSTLKIQPAELGDSAVYLCASSPRGGTGELFFGEGSRLTVL.

This chain uses TRBV10-3 with TRBJ1-4, with 9 nucleotides matching TRBD1. Germline CDR1 ENHRY, CDR2 SYGVKD. J was trimmed by 6 bases and V by 3 bases; bases with no gene match: 5. This CDR3 region has 15 residues. This chain's CDR3 is CAISDENRGHEKLFF. CDR3 nucleotide sequence: TGTGCCATCAGTGACGAGAACAGGGGGCATGAAAAACTGTTTTTT.

The J gene is TRBJ2-6, the V gene TRBV18; 8 bases map to TRBD1. CDR1 is KGHSH and CDR2 is LQKENI in the germline V gene. This CDR3 spans 17 amino acids. The ends lost 3 bases at V and 3 bases at J; junction bases unmatched: 7. For the CDR3, the DNA is TGTGCCAGCTCACCCGACAGGGGTAATCGTGGGGCCAACGTCCTGACTTTC. Translation: CASSPDRGNRGANVLTF.

This clone was counted a few times. The V gene is TRBV5-1, the J gene TRBJ1-4, with D uncertain. The CDR3 covers 14 residues. Trimming took off 0 bases at V and 6 bases at J, with 9 bases between the two ends. CDR1 is SGHRS and CDR2 is YFSETQ in the germline V gene. Here the CDR3 DNA reads TGCGCCAGCAGCTTGGGGAGGCCGGATGAAAAACTGTTTTTT. This encodes CASSLGRPDEKLFF.

The CDR3 loop reads CASSAYGTLYNEQFF. The CDR3 bases are TGTGCCAGCAGTGCGTATGGGACACTTTACAATGAGCAGTTCTTC. This rearrangement joins TRBV2 to TRBJ2-1; a possible D gene is TRBD1 (6 bases). From germline, CDR1 is SNHLY and CDR2 FYNNEI. This CDR3 is built from 15 residues. Deletions cut 4 bases from V and 4 bases from J, with 14 bases between.

This rearrangement joins TRBV9 to TRBJ2-1; no definite D call. The CDR3 has 16 residues. The V end lost 0 bases, the J end lost 2 bases, and 12 bases lay between the germline ends. Germline V gene sequence: CDR1 SGDLS, CDR2 YYNGEE. The CDR3 region is CASSVVVRSPYNEQFF. The CDR3 DNA reads TGTGCCAGCAGCGTAGTGGTTAGATCCCCCTACAATGAGCAGTTCTTC. Full variable domain (missing parts from reference TRBV9 and TRBJ2-1): DSGVTQTPKHLITATGQRVTLRCSPRSGDLSVYWYQQSLDQGLQFLIQYYNGEERAKGNILERFSAQQFPDLHSELNLSSLELGDSALYFCASSVVVRSPYNEQFFGPGTRLTVL.